A single sample gave rise to the 19 T cell receptor beta chains below, sequenced in a study of cytomegalovirus exposure and HLA in healthy donors. Primers included in the PCR were 60 Vbeta and 13 Jbeta primers. Profiling relied on immunoSEQ multiplex PCR, and the TCRdb table lists in-frame clones only, not all of them. The sample yields around 150,000 clones, approximately 85% seen once. Sequences were obtained from PBMCs. Receptors were obtained from a man aged 50 to 60 in good health and CMV-seropositive.

The J gene is TRBJ2-2, the V gene TRBV5-4, with 8 bases aligning to TRBD2. This CDR3 has 16 residues. Germline V lookup: CDR1 SGHNT, CDR2 YYREEE (reference sequence). The J segment lost 2 bases and the V segment lost 2 bases, leaving 5 bases of the junction unmatched. The CDR3 DNA follows: TGTGCCAGCAGCTTACGAGGGACTAGAAACACCGGGGAGCTGTTTTTT. Its protein product is CASSLRGTRNTGELFF.

Here the CDR3 reads CASSYAGGANEKLFF. In nucleotides, the CDR3 is TGTGCCAGCAGTTACGCGGGGGGTGCTAATGAAAAACTGTTTTTT. The V call is TRBV6-5, the J call TRBJ1-4; D possibly corresponds to TRBD1 (5 bases). There are 15 residues in the CDR3. Germline V gene lookup returns CDR1 MNHEY and CDR2 SVGAGI. The V gene lost 2 bases and the J gene lost 3 bases, with 10 bases spanning the gap.

This chain links TRBV18 with TRBJ2-2; 7 bases match TRBD1. V was clipped by 0 bases and J by 1 base; unmatched bases: 2. This CDR3 comprises 16 residues. Germline CDR1 is KGHSH and CDR2 is LQKENI. The CDR3 sequence: CASSPPGQVNTGELFF. CDR3 DNA: TGTGCCAGCTCACCACCTGGACAGGTGAACACCGGGGAGCTGTTTTTT.

The rearrangement joins TRBV27 to TRBJ1-1; tentative D call: TRBD1 (5 bases). The V and J ends lost 4 bases and 3 bases respectively, with 18 bases between them. The CDR3 contains 16 residues. Germline-derived CDR1 and CDR2 are MNHEY and SMNVEV (reference sequence). CDR3 coding DNA: TGTGCCAGCAGTTCAGCCTTTGGGGGGGTGGACACTGAAGCTTTCTTT. It yields the protein CASSSAFGGVDTEAFF.

The chain has TRBV9 and TRBJ1-5, with D maybe TRBD1 (5 bases). The germline gives CDR1 SGDLS, CDR2 YYNGEE. CDR3 size: 16 residues. Trimming removed 0 bases at V and 3 bases at J, with 13 bases between. The CDR3 sequence: CASSVGDSVVNQPQHF. The CDR3 DNA reads as TGTGCCAGCAGCGTAGGCGACAGCGTCGTCAATCAGCCCCAGCATTTT.

V gene TRBV5-4 combines with J gene TRBJ2-7, with a weak D call TRBD2 (6 bases). Looked up from germline, CDR1 is SGHNT and CDR2 is YYREEE (reference sequence). This CDR3 is 15 amino acids long. V was cut by 0 bases and J by 4 bases, with 14 bases left in between. CDR3 loop: CASSLDGGSGYEQYF. The CDR3 region has the DNA TGTGCCAGCAGCTTGGACGGGGGATCAGGGTACGAGCAGTACTTC.

CDR3 coding DNA: TGTGCCATCCCAAAGATCCAGACAGGTGGCTACACCTTC. This codes for CAIPKIQTGGYTF. The chain combines TRBV7-9 with TRBJ1-2, with D maybe TRBD1 (6 bases). The V end lost 10 bases, the J end lost 7 bases, and 19 bases lay between the germline ends. CDR1 is SEHNR, CDR2 FQNEAQ, per germline (reference sequence). The CDR3 consists of 13 residues. The entire variable domain, with the rest obtained from reference TRBV7-9 and TRBJ1-2, is as follows: DTGVSQNPRHKITKRGQNVTFRCDPISEHNRLYWYRQTLGQGPEFLTYFQNEAQLEKSRLLSDRFSAERPKGSFSTLEIQRTEQGDSAMYLCAIPKIQTGGYTFGSGTRLTVV.

The chain carries TRBV5-6 and TRBJ2-5; D is unclear. CDR3 length: 14 amino acids. CDR1 is SGHDT and CDR2 is YYEEEE in the germline V gene. V was shortened by 4 bases and J by 5 bases, with 15 bases between the two germline ends. The CDR3 DNA reads as TGTGCCAGCAGCACCAGAGCGCTCCGGGAGACCCAGTACTTC. Translation: CASSTRALRETQYF.

The chain uses TRBV28 and TRBJ2-4; D is possibly TRBD2 (7 bases). Germline V CDR1 and CDR2: MDHEN, SYDVKM. CDR3 length equals 17 residues. V lost 7 bases, J lost 2 bases, and 21 bases lay in between. This CDR3 is CASNGDLRGLTKNIQYF. The DNA of the CDR3 is TGTGCCAGCAACGGGGATTTGCGGGGGCTGACCAAAAACATTCAGTACTTC.

The rearrangement joins TRBV5-1 to TRBJ2-3; TRBD2 matches 12 bases. The CDR3 contains 17 residues. The trim removed 5 bases at V and 4 bases at J, leaving 11 bases unmatched. Germline CDR1 reads SGHRS; CDR2 reads YFSETQ. As DNA, the CDR3 is TGCGCCAGCAGGGGAGGACTAGCGGGAACTTGGGCAGATACGCAGTATTTT. This translates into CASRGGLAGTWADTQYF.

This chain uses TRBV10-3 with TRBJ2-1, with 10 bases matching TRBD2. Germline CDR1 reads ENHRY; CDR2 reads SYGVKD. With 2 bases clipped from V and 6 bases from J, the junction kept 10 bases outside the gene matches. This CDR3 region has 17 residues. CDR3 amino acids: CAISEEPPGLALNEQFF. The DNA of the CDR3 is TGTGCCATCAGTGAGGAGCCCCCGGGACTAGCGCTCAATGAGCAGTTCTTC.

This clone was picked up a small number of times. V gene TRBV7-3 combines with J gene TRBJ1-2; D is ambiguous. V dropped 1 base and J dropped 2 bases, with 8 bases sitting between them. The CDR3 is 14 residues long. Germline lookup yields CDR1 SGHTA and CDR2 FQGTGA. CDR3 DNA sequence: TGTGCCAGCAGCTTAAATCCAGGAAACTATGGCTACACCTTC. Its translation: CASSLNPGNYGYTF.

V and J are TRBV7-9 and TRBJ1-1; TRBD1 might be the D (5 bases). Per germline, CDR1 SEHNR and CDR2 FQNEAQ (reference sequence). V lost 5 bases, J lost 6 bases, and 16 bases lay in between. This CDR3 comprises 14 residues. The CDR3 bases are TGTGCCAGCAGCGCCCTTAGGGGTTTGGCTGAAGCTTTCTTT. Translating it yields CASSALRGLAEAFF.

This clone was seen only a few times. J is TRBJ2-3 and V is TRBV5-4, with 9 bases matching TRBD2. The CDR3 covers 15 residues. The trim removed 3 bases at V and 3 bases at J, leaving 5 bases unmatched. The germline CDR1 and CDR2 sequences are SGHNT and YYREEE (reference sequence). The CDR3 DNA follows: TGTGCCAGCAGCTCCTTGAGCGGGAGGACAGATACGCAGTATTTT. Translated, it gives CASSSLSGRTDTQYF.

This chain connects TRBV11-1 to TRBJ2-3, with 8 bases identical to TRBD2. The CDR3 is 14 residues long. Germline V gene data show CDR1 as SGHAT and CDR2 as FQDESV (reference sequence). V lost 5 bases, J lost 3 bases, and 4 bases stayed unmatched. CDR3 in DNA: TGTGCCAGCAGCCCCGGGACTAGGACAGATACGCAGTATTTT. Translating it yields CASSPGTRTDTQYF.

V is TRBV6-1 and J is TRBJ1-5; D gene uncertain. The CDR3 length is 15 residues. Germline CDR1 MNHNS, CDR2 SASEGT. V was cut by 2 bases and J by 7 bases, with 15 bases left in between. The CDR3 loop is CASSEFSRALQPQHF. CDR3 in DNA: TGTGCCAGCAGTGAATTTTCGAGGGCTCTGCAGCCCCAGCATTTT.

V and J are TRBV19 and TRBJ2-7, with 14 nucleotides matching TRBD2. Germline CDR1 reads LNHDA; CDR2 reads SQIVND (reference sequence). The V gene end was trimmed by 0 bases and the J gene end by 6 bases; junction bases not matched to a gene: 1. This CDR3 spans 15 amino acids. For the CDR3, the DNA is TGTGCCAGTAGTATAGAGGGACTAGCGGGAGTCGAGCAGTACTTC. This sequence encodes CASSIEGLAGVEQYF.

This clone was found once. This chain joins TRBV5-5 and TRBJ1-4; a possible D gene is TRBD1 (5 bases). There are 14 residues in the CDR3. Trimming took off 4 bases at V and 5 bases at J, with 12 bases between the two ends. The germline gives CDR1 SGHKS, CDR2 YYEKEE (reference sequence). The CDR3 coding sequence is TGTGCCAGCAGCAACCGGGACTTGAATGAAAAACTGTTTTTT. It codes for CASSNRDLNEKLFF.

V is TRBV4-2 and J is TRBJ2-7; the D gene is possibly TRBD2 (5 bases). CDR1 is LGHNA and CDR2 is YNFKEQ in the germline V gene. V was cut by 0 bases and J by 7 bases, with 13 bases left in between. CDR3 length equals 14 residues. CDR3 in DNA: TGTGCCAGCAGCCAAGATGCCTCCACGGGGGAGCAGTACTTC. Translation gives CASSQDASTGEQYF.